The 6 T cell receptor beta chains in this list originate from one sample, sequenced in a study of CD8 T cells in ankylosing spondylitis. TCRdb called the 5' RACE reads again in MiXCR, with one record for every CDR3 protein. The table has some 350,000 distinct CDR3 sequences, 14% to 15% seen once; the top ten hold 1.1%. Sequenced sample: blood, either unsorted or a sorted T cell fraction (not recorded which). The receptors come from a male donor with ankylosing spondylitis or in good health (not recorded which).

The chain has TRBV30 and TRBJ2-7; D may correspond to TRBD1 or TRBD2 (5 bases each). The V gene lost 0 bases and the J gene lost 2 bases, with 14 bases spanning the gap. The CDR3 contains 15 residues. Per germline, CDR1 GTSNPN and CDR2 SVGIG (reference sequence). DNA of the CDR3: TGTGCCTGGAGTGTACGGGGCAGCGAGCCCTACGAGCAGTACTTC. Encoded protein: CAWSVRGSEPYEQYF.

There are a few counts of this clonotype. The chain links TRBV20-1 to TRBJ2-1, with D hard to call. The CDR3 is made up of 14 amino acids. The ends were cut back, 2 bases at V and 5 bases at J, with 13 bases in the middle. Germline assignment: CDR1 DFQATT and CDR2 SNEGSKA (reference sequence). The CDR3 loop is CSARSLASDNEQFF. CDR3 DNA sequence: TGCAGTGCTAGATCGTTGGCGTCGGACAATGAGCAGTTCTTC.

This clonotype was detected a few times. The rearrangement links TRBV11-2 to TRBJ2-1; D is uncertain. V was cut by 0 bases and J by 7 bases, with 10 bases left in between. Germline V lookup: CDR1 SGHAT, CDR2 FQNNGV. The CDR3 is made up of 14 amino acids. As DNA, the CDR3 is TGTGCCAGCAGCTTAGAGATGGGTAAGAATGAGCAGTTCTTC. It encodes CASSLEMGKNEQFF.

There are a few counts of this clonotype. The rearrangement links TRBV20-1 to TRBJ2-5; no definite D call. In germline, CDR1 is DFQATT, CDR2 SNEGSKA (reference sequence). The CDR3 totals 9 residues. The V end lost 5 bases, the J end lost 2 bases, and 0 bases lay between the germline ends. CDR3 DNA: TGCAGTGCTCAAGAGACCCAGTACTTC. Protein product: CSAQETQYF.

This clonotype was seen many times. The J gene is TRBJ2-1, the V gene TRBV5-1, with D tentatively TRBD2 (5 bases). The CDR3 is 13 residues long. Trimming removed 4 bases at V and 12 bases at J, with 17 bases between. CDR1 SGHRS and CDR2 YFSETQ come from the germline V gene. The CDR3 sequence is CASSLTPQGRQFF. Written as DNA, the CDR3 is TGCGCCAGCAGCCTCACGCCTCAAGGGAGGCAGTTCTTC. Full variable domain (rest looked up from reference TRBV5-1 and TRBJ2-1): KAGVTQTPRYLIKTRGQQVTLSCSPISGHRSVSWYQQTPGQGLQFLFEYFSETQRNKGNFPGRFSGRQFSNSRSEMNVSTLELGDSALYLCASSLTPQGRQFFGPGTRLTVL.

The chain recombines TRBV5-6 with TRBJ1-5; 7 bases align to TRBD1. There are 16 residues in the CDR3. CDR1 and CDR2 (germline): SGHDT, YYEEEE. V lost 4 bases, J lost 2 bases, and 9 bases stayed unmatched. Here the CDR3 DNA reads TGTGCCAGCAGCCCCCAGGGGGGCCCCGGCAATCAGCCCCAGCATTTT. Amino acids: CASSPQGGPGNQPQHF.